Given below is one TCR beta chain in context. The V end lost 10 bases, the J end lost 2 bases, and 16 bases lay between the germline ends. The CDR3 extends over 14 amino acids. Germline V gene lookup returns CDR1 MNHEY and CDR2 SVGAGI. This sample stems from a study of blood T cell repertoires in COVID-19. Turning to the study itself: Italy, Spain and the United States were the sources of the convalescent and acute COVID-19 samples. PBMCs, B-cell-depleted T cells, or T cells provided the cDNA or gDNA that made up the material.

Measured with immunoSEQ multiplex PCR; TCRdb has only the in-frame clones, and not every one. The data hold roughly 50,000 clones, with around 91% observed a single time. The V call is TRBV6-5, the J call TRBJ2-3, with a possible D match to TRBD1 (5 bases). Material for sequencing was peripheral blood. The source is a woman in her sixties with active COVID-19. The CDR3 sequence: CATRRGTYTDTQYF. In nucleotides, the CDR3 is TGTGCCACCCGAAGGGGCACCTACACAGATACGCAGTATTTT.